Detailed here is one T cell receptor beta chain. Its antigen remains unknown. This sample was taken from a study of immune evolution from preneoplasia to lung adenocarcinoma. Study-level results: Normal lung had the highest top T cell clone frequencies.

From germline, CDR1 is SGHTA and CDR2 FQGNSA. The ends were cut back, 2 bases at V and 2 bases at J, with 15 bases in the middle. The CDR3 contains 16 residues. Clones were read by immunoSEQ multiplex PCR, and TCRdb kept only the in-frame ones, dropping some. The repertoire has under 13,000 clones, approximately 77% of them found once; the top ten carry 1.5% to 2%. The receptor's source is a person aged 65-85 years with lung adenocarcinoma. The sequencing sample was made of FFPE minimally invasive lung adenocarcinoma tissue. The V call is TRBV7-2, the J call TRBJ2-5, with D possibly being TRBD2 (6 bases). The CDR3: CASSLTRTGAQETQYF. DNA of the CDR3: TGTGCCAGCAGCTTAACTAGGACGGGAGCTCAAGAGACCCAGTACTTC.